This entry features one T cell receptor (beta chain) sequence. Germline trimming cut 5 bases from V and 1 base from J; bases unmatched to any gene: 9. The CDR3 is 16 residues long. Looked up from germline, CDR1 is SQVTM and CDR2 is ANQGSEA. TCRdb keeps only in-frame clones here, not all; method: immunoSEQ multiplex PCR. The sample records roughly 180,000 clones, around 87% being singletons. The data stem from a study of T cell responses to AZD1222 COVID-19 vaccine. The sequenced sample was peripheral blood, obtained on day 0 of AZD1222 vaccination. The chain recombines TRBV29-1 with TRBJ1-2, with 11 bases identical to TRBD1. This TCR was recovered from an adult in good health. CDR3 sequence (DNA): TGCAGCGTTCCCCCCAAAGGGACAGGGGGTAACTATGGCTACACCTTC. Its protein product is CSVPPKGTGGNYGYTF. Full variable domain (outside the CDR3, taken from reference TRBV29-1 and TRBJ1-2): SAVISQKPSRDICQRGTSLTIQCQVDSQVTMMFWYRQQPGQSLTLIATANQGSEATYESGFVIDKFPISRPNLTFSTLTVSNMSPEDSSIYLCSVPPKGTGGNYGYTFGSGTRLTVV.